A selection of T cell receptor beta chains follows, all from one sample in a study of breast tumors, draining lymph nodes, adjacent tissues. TCRdb re-called the multiplex PCR reads through MiXCR, storing one row per CDR3 protein. The data contain about 14,000 distinct CDR3 sequences, around 55% of them singletons. The sample was tumor-adjacent breast tissue. The origin of the receptors is a female donor with breast cancer. Some clones in this sample may be carry-over from other donors' samples. CDR3s include the opening cysteine and the closing phenylalanine or tryptophan. Fields, in order: D gene, J gene, V gene, clone size, CDR3 DNA, CDR3 protein. The D gene is left open where the match is weak. A clone size is listed for some rows: how often the clone was seen (once, few, many), or a class if it is expanded.

TRBD1,TRBJ1-1,TRBV7-8,many,TGTGCCAGCAGCTCGTGGACAGGGGGAAGAACTGAAGCTTTCTTT,CASSSWTGGRTEAFF
NA,TRBJ2-7,TRBV12-3/TRBV12-4,NA,TGTGCCAGCAGTTTGGGTATAGCCTCCTACGAGCAGTACTTC,CASSLGIASYEQYF
NA,TRBJ1-3,TRBV3-1,many,TGTGCCAGCAGCCAAGCCGGCGGAAACACCATATATTTT,CASSQAGGNTIYF
TRBD2,TRBJ2-7,TRBV20-1,NA,TGCAGTGCTACAGCGGGAGGGCCCTACGAGCAGTACTTC,CSATAGGPYEQYF
NA,TRBJ2-3,TRBV7-9,NA,TGTGCCAGCAGCTTTATCCTTCCGGTGCGGGGCACAGATACGCAGTATTTT,CASSFILPVRGTDTQYF
TRBD2,TRBJ2-7,TRBV6-4,NA,TGTGCCAGCTACCCTGGGGGACTACCAACCTACGAGCAGTACTTC,CASYPGGLPTYEQYF
TRBD2,TRBJ2-1,TRBV6-5,once,TGTGCCAGCAGTTACTCGGCAACTAGCGGGAGAGACAATGAGCAGTTCTTC,CASSYSATSGRDNEQFF
NA,TRBJ2-1,TRBV11-2,NA,TGTGCCAGCAGCAACCCGGGACAACAATACAATGAGCAGTTCTTC,CASSNPGQQYNEQFF
TRBD1,TRBJ2-7,TRBV5-1,NA,TGCGCCAGCAGCAGGGGACAGTCTACTCCCTACGAGCAGTACTTC,CASSRGQSTPYEQYF
NA,TRBJ1-4,TRBV9,NA,TGTGCCAGCAGGCCCTTGGACAGTAATGAAAAACTGTTTTTT,CASRPLDSNEKLFF
NA,TRBJ2-1,TRBV4-2,NA,TGTGCCAGCAGCCAACTTCGCGGGGATTTCAATGAGCAGTTCTTC,CASSQLRGDFNEQFF
NA,TRBJ1-2,TRBV25-1,NA,TGTGCCAGCAGTGCGGGGAACTATGGCTACACCTTC,CASSAGNYGYTF
TRBD1,TRBJ2-3,TRBV9,NA,TGTGCCAGCACCATTCGGGACAGGGGCACAGATACGCAGTATTTT,CASTIRDRGTDTQYF
NA,TRBJ2-7,TRBV7-9,NA,TGTGCCAGCAGCTCGCGGGACAGCAACGAGCAGTACTTC,CASSSRDSNEQYF
TRBD1,TRBJ2-7,TRBV29-1,few,TGCAGCGCGACCGGGACAGAAAACTACGAGCAGTACTTC,CSATGTENYEQYF
NA,TRBJ2-3,TRBV11-3,NA,TGTGCCAGCAATCTAAGGGGTCGCACAGATACGCAGTATTTT,CASNLRGRTDTQYF
NA,TRBJ2-3,TRBV7-3,few,TGTGCCAGCAGCCGAAATAGCGCAGATACGCAGTATTTT,CASSRNSADTQYF
NA,TRBJ1-2,TRBV20-1,NA,TGCAATGCCGGCAGCAGGGCAGACTATGGCTACACCTTC,CNAGSRADYGYTF
NA,TRBJ1-4,TRBV7-9,NA,TGTGCCAGCAGCTACAGGGCTTCGGGGGAAAAACTGTTTTTT,CASSYRASGEKLFF
TRBD1,TRBJ1-2,TRBV4-1,medium-sized,TGCGCCAGCAGCCAAAGACAGGGGGCATTACCTAACTATGGCTACACCTTC,CASSQRQGALPNYGYTF
NA,TRBJ1-2,TRBV7-3,once,TGTGCCAGCAGCATAAATTACTTGGGGCGAGGCTACACCTTC,CASSINYLGRGYTF
NA,TRBJ2-7,TRBV29-1,NA,TGCAGCCAAACGACAGGCTACGAGCAGTACTTC,CSQTTGYEQYF
NA,TRBJ2-2,TRBV29-1,NA,TGCAGCGTTGTAACGGGACCGAACACCGGGGAGCTGTTTTTT,CSVVTGPNTGELFF
NA,TRBJ1-4,TRBV28,many,TGTGCCAGCCTATCGGGGGCGGCTAATGAAAAACTGTTTTTT,CASLSGAANEKLFF
NA,TRBJ2-2,TRBV11-1,many,TGTGCCAGCAGCTTATTTGGGGGGCGCAGGACCGGGGAGCTGTTTTTT,CASSLFGGRRTGELFF
TRBD1,TRBJ2-3,TRBV7-8,medium-sized,TGTGCCAGCAGCGTGGACAGGGGAACAGATACGCAGTATTTT,CASSVDRGTDTQYF
TRBD1,TRBJ1-2,TRBV19,medium-sized,TGTGCCAGTAGTCCGCTCGACAGGGGGGACGGCTACACCTTC,CASSPLDRGDGYTF
TRBD1,TRBJ2-1,TRBV10-3,NA,TGTGCCATCAGTGGAAGGGACAGGGTTTTAAATGAGCAGTTCTTC,CAISGRDRVLNEQFF
TRBD1,TRBJ1-2,TRBV10-3,NA,TGTGCCATCAGGTCCGGGACAGGGAGGGGGGTCTATGGCTACACCTTC,CAIRSGTGRGVYGYTF
NA,TRBJ1-2,TRBV6-1,few,TGTGCCAGCAGGAACTCCATGGATGGCTACACCTTC,CASRNSMDGYTF
TRBD1,TRBJ2-1,TRBV20-1,NA,TGCAGTGCTCTGGACAGGGGGGATGAGCAGTTCTTC,CSALDRGDEQFF
NA,TRBJ1-2,TRBV10-3,NA,TGTGCCATCAGTGAGCCCATCCTAAACTATGGCTACACCTTC,CAISEPILNYGYTF
TRBD2,TRBJ2-1,TRBV10-3,NA,TGTGCCATCAGGGGATTGGAGCGGGAGACATACAATGAGCAGTTCTTC,CAIRGLERETYNEQFF
TRBD1,TRBJ2-2,TRBV5-6,many,TGTGCCAGCAGCTGGGACAGGGCCACCGGGGAGCTGTTTTTT,CASSWDRATGELFF
NA,TRBJ1-2,TRBV19,many,TGTGCCAGTAGCACCCAAACAGGGACTGGTGGCTACACCTTC,CASSTQTGTGGYTF
TRBD2,TRBJ2-1,TRBV10-2,medium-sized,TGCGCCAGCAGGTGGCGGGGGGGCGACAATGAGCAGTTCTTC,CASRWRGGDNEQFF
NA,TRBJ2-5,TRBV19,many,TGTGCCAGTAGTCACAGGGCGGCAGAGACCCAGTACTTC,CASSHRAAETQYF
TRBD2,TRBJ2-5,TRBV19,many,TGTGCCAGTAGTGACCCCCGACTAGCGTCAACGAGGGAGACCCAGTCCTTC,CASSDPRLASTRETQSF
NA,TRBJ1-2,TRBV27,many,TGTGCCAGCAGTCCCCAGTATGTTAACTATGGCTACACCTTC,CASSPQYVNYGYTF
TRBD1,TRBJ1-2,TRBV10-3,NA,TGTGCCATCAGTGAGTCTTTGGGACAGGGGGCATGGGGCTACACCTTC,CAISESLGQGAWGYTF
TRBD1,TRBJ1-5,TRBV19,NA,TGTGCCAGTAGCACACTTTCACAGGGGTTTAGCAATCAGCCCCAGCATTTT,CASSTLSQGFSNQPQHF
NA,TRBJ2-7,TRBV11-3,medium-sized,TGTGCCAGCAGTGCCGACAGTCTATTCTCCTACGAGCAGTACTTC,CASSADSLFSYEQYF